Listed below are T cell receptor beta chains from one sample, sequenced in a study of blood T cell repertoires in COVID-19. Produced via immunoSEQ multiplex PCR; TCRdb's table is partial and in-frame only. The table records roughly 80,000 clones, around 85% of them present only once. Sequencing was done on a sample of peripheral blood. Every receptor here comes from a man older than 75 in a cohort sampled during active COVID-19. Both conserved end residues are part of each CDR3. The D gene is left open where the match is weak. Clone sizes are given selectively: once, few, many, or a class where the clone is expanded.

j_gene: TRBJ2-7
v_gene: TRBV6-1
d_gene: TRBD1
abundance: -
CDR3nt: TGTGCCAGCAGTGAAGCGCGAGGGGGCCCCTACGAGCAGTACTTC
CDR3aa: CASSEARGGPYEQYF

j_gene: TRBJ2-1
v_gene: TRBV11-2
d_gene: -
abundance: -
CDR3nt: TGTGCCAGCAGCTTAGCGGGGGTGGTCGGAAATGAGCAGTTCTTC
CDR3aa: CASSLAGVVGNEQFF

j_gene: TRBJ2-1
v_gene: TRBV5-4
d_gene: -
abundance: -
CDR3nt: TGTGCCAGCAGCTCAGGGTTCTCCTACAATGAGCAGTTCTTC
CDR3aa: CASSSGFSYNEQFF

j_gene: TRBJ1-2
v_gene: TRBV3-1/TRBV3-2
d_gene: TRBD1
abundance: -
CDR3nt: TGTGCCAGCAGCCAACCGGGACAGGGTAATTATGGCTACACCTTC
CDR3aa: CASSQPGQGNYGYTF

j_gene: TRBJ2-1
v_gene: TRBV5-1
d_gene: TRBD1
abundance: once
CDR3nt: TGCGCCAGCAGCCCACTGTTAACAGGGGCATACAATGAGCAGTTCTTC
CDR3aa: CASSPLLTGAYNEQFF

j_gene: TRBJ1-2
v_gene: TRBV19
d_gene: -
abundance: -
CDR3nt: TGTGCCAGTAGTATACCTATCACGCACGGGATTGTCGGAGGCTACACCTTC
CDR3aa: CASSIPITHGIVGGYTF

j_gene: TRBJ1-6
v_gene: TRBV6-5
d_gene: -
abundance: few
CDR3nt: TGTGCCAGCAGCTTCAACATTGATTCACCCCTCCACTTT
CDR3aa: CASSFNIDSPLHF

j_gene: TRBJ2-6
v_gene: TRBV7-2
d_gene: -
abundance: -
CDR3nt: TGTGCCAGCAGCACACGACAGGACATGGGGGCCAACGTCCTGACTTTC
CDR3aa: CASSTRQDMGANVLTF

j_gene: TRBJ2-7
v_gene: TRBV18
d_gene: -
abundance: -
CDR3nt: TGTGCCAGCTCACCCGACAGCTACGAGCAGTACTTC
CDR3aa: CASSPDSYEQYF

j_gene: TRBJ2-1
v_gene: TRBV9
d_gene: TRBD2
abundance: -
CDR3nt: TGTGCCAGCACCTCTTATGGGGGGACTAGCGGGGAGCAGTTCTTC
CDR3aa: CASTSYGGTSGEQFF

j_gene: TRBJ2-2
v_gene: TRBV10-3
d_gene: TRBD1
abundance: -
CDR3nt: TGTGCCATCAGTAGACAGGGTATAGGCACCGGGGAGCTGTTTTTT
CDR3aa: CAISRQGIGTGELFF

j_gene: TRBJ1-3
v_gene: TRBV28
d_gene: TRBD1
abundance: -
CDR3nt: TGTGCCAGCAGTTACCGATATGGACAGGGGGTCACCATATATTTT
CDR3aa: CASSYRYGQGVTIYF

j_gene: TRBJ1-1
v_gene: TRBV7-6
d_gene: TRBD1
abundance: few
CDR3nt: TGTGCCAGCAGCTTACTCAGGACAGGGTCGAACACTGAAGCTTTCTTT
CDR3aa: CASSLLRTGSNTEAFF

j_gene: TRBJ1-2
v_gene: TRBV15
d_gene: TRBD1
abundance: -
CDR3nt: TGTGCCACCAGCAGATCGACAGGGAGATATGGCTACACCTTC
CDR3aa: CATSRSTGRYGYTF

j_gene: TRBJ2-7
v_gene: TRBV10-3
d_gene: -
abundance: -
CDR3nt: TGTGCCATCCAGACCCAAACTACCTACGAGCAGTACTTC
CDR3aa: CAIQTQTTYEQYF

j_gene: TRBJ1-1
v_gene: TRBV5-4
d_gene: -
abundance: -
CDR3nt: TGTGCCAGCAGCTTGGATGTGGCCGACTCTGAAGCTTTCTTT
CDR3aa: CASSLDVADSEAFF

j_gene: TRBJ2-5
v_gene: TRBV7-3
d_gene: -
abundance: -
CDR3nt: TGTGCCAGCAGCTTTGGCGGGGCACGGGAGACCCAGTACTTC
CDR3aa: CASSFGGARETQYF

j_gene: TRBJ1-6
v_gene: TRBV7-8
d_gene: -
abundance: -
CDR3nt: TGTGCCAGCAGCATAGGGTCCGGGAGCTCCTATAATTCACCCCTCCACTTT
CDR3aa: CASSIGSGSSYNSPLHF

j_gene: TRBJ2-2
v_gene: TRBV7-2
d_gene: TRBD2
abundance: -
CDR3nt: TGTGCCAGCAGCCCGACTAGCGGGGGGGCCCTCCGGGAGCTGTTTTTT
CDR3aa: CASSPTSGGALRELFF

j_gene: TRBJ2-3
v_gene: TRBV2
d_gene: TRBD2
abundance: -
CDR3nt: TGTGCCAGCAGCGTTGGACTAGCGGGGTCAGGAGATACGCAGTATTTT
CDR3aa: CASSVGLAGSGDTQYF

j_gene: TRBJ2-2
v_gene: TRBV21-1
d_gene: -
abundance: -
CDR3nt: TGTGCCAGCAGCGTACAGAAGAACACCGGGGAGCTGTTTTTT
CDR3aa: CASSVQKNTGELFF

j_gene: TRBJ1-4
v_gene: TRBV15
d_gene: -
abundance: few
CDR3nt: TGTGCCACCAGCAGAGGCCGGGGGGTAGCTAATGAAAAACTGTTTTTT
CDR3aa: CATSRGRGVANEKLFF

j_gene: TRBJ2-3
v_gene: TRBV4-1
d_gene: TRBD2
abundance: -
CDR3nt: TGCGCCAGCAGCCCAACTAGCGGCGCAGATACGCAGTATTTT
CDR3aa: CASSPTSGADTQYF

j_gene: TRBJ1-1
v_gene: TRBV10-3
d_gene: TRBD1
abundance: -
CDR3nt: TGTGCCATCAGTGAGTGGGACAGGGGGAACACTGAAGCTTTCTTT
CDR3aa: CAISEWDRGNTEAFF

j_gene: TRBJ2-1
v_gene: TRBV6-5
d_gene: TRBD2
abundance: -
CDR3nt: TGTGCCAGCAGTTACGGTCCGGGCGGGGGGTTTTATGAGCAGTTCTTC
CDR3aa: CASSYGPGGGFYEQFF

j_gene: TRBJ2-7
v_gene: TRBV11-2
d_gene: -
abundance: -
CDR3nt: TGTGCCAGCAGCTTAGATGGGGGGTTCTACGAGCAGTACTTC
CDR3aa: CASSLDGGFYEQYF

j_gene: TRBJ1-2
v_gene: TRBV24-1
d_gene: -
abundance: -
CDR3nt: TGTGCCACCAGTGCCAGGAACTATGGCTACACCTTC
CDR3aa: CATSARNYGYTF

j_gene: TRBJ2-2
v_gene: TRBV18
d_gene: -
abundance: -
CDR3nt: TGTGCCAGCTCACCACCGACACAGGGCAATGGGAACACCGGGGAGCTGTTTTTT
CDR3aa: CASSPPTQGNGNTGELFF

j_gene: TRBJ1-2
v_gene: TRBV6-5
d_gene: -
abundance: -
CDR3nt: TGTGCCAGCAGTTCCTGGGAGGGCTACACCTTC
CDR3aa: CASSSWEGYTF

j_gene: TRBJ1-6
v_gene: TRBV7-2
d_gene: TRBD1
abundance: -
CDR3nt: TGTGCCAGCAGCTACCCGCCGGGACAGCGGAATTCACCCCTCCACTTT
CDR3aa: CASSYPPGQRNSPLHF

j_gene: TRBJ1-4
v_gene: TRBV4-1
d_gene: -
abundance: -
CDR3nt: TGCGCCAGCAGCCAGTGGACAGTGGGTAATCACGTCAGTGAAAAACTGTTTTTT
CDR3aa: CASSQWTVGNHVSEKLFF

j_gene: TRBJ2-2
v_gene: TRBV5-5
d_gene: TRBD1
abundance: -
CDR3nt: TGTGCCAGCAGCCGGGACAGGTCCGGGGAGCTGTTTTTT
CDR3aa: CASSRDRSGELFF

j_gene: TRBJ1-2
v_gene: TRBV25-1
d_gene: -
abundance: -
CDR3nt: TGTGCCAGCAGTGAATCAGGCGCCTGGCTCGTGGGCTACACCTTC
CDR3aa: CASSESGAWLVGYTF

j_gene: TRBJ1-2
v_gene: TRBV2
d_gene: -
abundance: -
CDR3nt: TGTGCCAGCAGTGAAAATCCATCGGGAACTGCTGGCTACACCTTC
CDR3aa: CASSENPSGTAGYTF

j_gene: TRBJ2-5
v_gene: TRBV3-1/TRBV3-2
d_gene: -
abundance: once
CDR3nt: TGTGCCAGCAGCCAATTTAGCGGCAGCAGTCAAGAGACCCAGTACTTC
CDR3aa: CASSQFSGSSQETQYF

j_gene: TRBJ1-2
v_gene: TRBV28
d_gene: TRBD1
abundance: -
CDR3nt: TGTGCCAGCAGTTTGTTGAGCAGGGGGCTGGGAGGCTACACCTTC
CDR3aa: CASSLLSRGLGGYTF

j_gene: TRBJ2-2
v_gene: TRBV28
d_gene: -
abundance: once
CDR3nt: TGTGCCAGCACCTTGGGAGGGGGAAGCGGGGAGCTGTTTTTT
CDR3aa: CASTLGGGSGELFF

j_gene: TRBJ1-1
v_gene: TRBV13
d_gene: TRBD1
abundance: -
CDR3nt: TGTGCCAGCAGCTTGGTACAGGGGGCGCCCACTGAAGCTTTCTTT
CDR3aa: CASSLVQGAPTEAFF

j_gene: TRBJ1-4
v_gene: TRBV7-3
d_gene: -
abundance: few
CDR3nt: TGTGCCAGCAGCTCCCCCCCCGCGGCAACTAATGAAAAACTGTTTTTT
CDR3aa: CASSSPPAATNEKLFF

j_gene: TRBJ2-3
v_gene: TRBV3-1/TRBV3-2
d_gene: -
abundance: -
CDR3nt: TGTGCCAGCAGCCAAGGTCCTAGAGATACGCAGTATTTT
CDR3aa: CASSQGPRDTQYF

j_gene: TRBJ1-5
v_gene: TRBV19
d_gene: TRBD1
abundance: -
CDR3nt: TGTGCCAGTACCGAGGGACAGGGTGGTAGCAATCAGCCCCAGCATTTT
CDR3aa: CASTEGQGGSNQPQHF

j_gene: TRBJ1-1
v_gene: TRBV18
d_gene: -
abundance: -
CDR3nt: TGTGCCAGCTCACCACCGGAGGTTCTGGGAACTGAAGCTTTCTTT
CDR3aa: CASSPPEVLGTEAFF

j_gene: TRBJ2-5
v_gene: TRBV24-1
d_gene: -
abundance: -
CDR3nt: TGTGCCACCAGTGATTTCCCGGGGTGGGCACCGACCCAGTACTTC
CDR3aa: CATSDFPGWAPTQYF

j_gene: TRBJ2-5
v_gene: TRBV4-3
d_gene: -
abundance: -
CDR3nt: TGCGCCAGCAGCCAAGGAACCCACAGACAAGAGACCCAGTACTTC
CDR3aa: CASSQGTHRQETQYF

j_gene: TRBJ1-1
v_gene: TRBV29-1
d_gene: -
abundance: -
CDR3nt: TGCAGCGGGAACCAGGGAAACACTGAAGCTTTCTTT
CDR3aa: CSGNQGNTEAFF

j_gene: TRBJ2-7
v_gene: TRBV6-2/TRBV6-3
d_gene: TRBD2
abundance: -
CDR3nt: TGTGCCAGCAGCCGACGCGGGGGGGCCGTTTTATACGAGCAGTACTTC
CDR3aa: CASSRRGGAVLYEQYF